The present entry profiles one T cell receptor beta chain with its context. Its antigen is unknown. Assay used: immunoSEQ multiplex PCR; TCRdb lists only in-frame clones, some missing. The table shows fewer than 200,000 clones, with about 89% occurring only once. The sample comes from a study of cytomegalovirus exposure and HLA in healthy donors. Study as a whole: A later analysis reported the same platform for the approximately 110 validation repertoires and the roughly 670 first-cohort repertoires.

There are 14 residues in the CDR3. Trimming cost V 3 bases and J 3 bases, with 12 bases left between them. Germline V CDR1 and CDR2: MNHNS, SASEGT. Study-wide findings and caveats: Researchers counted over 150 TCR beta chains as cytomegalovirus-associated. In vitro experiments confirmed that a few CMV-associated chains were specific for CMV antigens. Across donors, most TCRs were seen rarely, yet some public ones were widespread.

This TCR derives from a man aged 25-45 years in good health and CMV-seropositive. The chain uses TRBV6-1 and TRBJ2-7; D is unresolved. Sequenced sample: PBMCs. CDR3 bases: TGTGCCAGCAGTGAGTTGGCAGGAATCTACGAGCAGTACTTC. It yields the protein CASSELAGIYEQYF.